This TCR beta chain came from a study of T cells after posttransplantation cyclophosphamide. Study-wide points: Later blood repertoires were often dominated by clones from the donor CD8+ memory compartment. Tissue-infiltrating T cells from skin or gut overlapped little with blood T cells.

V gave up 4 bases and J gave up 6 bases, with 9 bases separating them. Germline-derived CDR1 and CDR2 are SGHNT and YYREEE (reference sequence). The CDR3 loop spans 12 amino acids. Cyclophosphamide on days +3 and +4 followed busulfan-fludarabine conditioning and a marrow graft. Some clones are missing from TCRdb's copy, which holds only in-frame ones; the method was immunoSEQ multiplex PCR. The data hold about 36,000 clones, with over 75% observed a single time. On this clone: Antigen: not known.

Sequenced material: CD4+ T cells sorted from blood, taken around 2,000 days after a stem cell transplant with posttransplant cyclophosphamide. This chain connects TRBV5-4 to TRBJ2-3; D perhaps matches TRBD1 (5 bases). This TCR was recovered from a female patient aged 40-50 years who received an allogeneic stem cell transplant from a related donor, was CMV-positive, and had no GVHD. Some of the T cells may derive from the graft donor. The CDR3 DNA reads as TGTGCCAGCAGCCTAGGGGTCGATACGCAGTATTTT. Residues: CASSLGVDTQYF.